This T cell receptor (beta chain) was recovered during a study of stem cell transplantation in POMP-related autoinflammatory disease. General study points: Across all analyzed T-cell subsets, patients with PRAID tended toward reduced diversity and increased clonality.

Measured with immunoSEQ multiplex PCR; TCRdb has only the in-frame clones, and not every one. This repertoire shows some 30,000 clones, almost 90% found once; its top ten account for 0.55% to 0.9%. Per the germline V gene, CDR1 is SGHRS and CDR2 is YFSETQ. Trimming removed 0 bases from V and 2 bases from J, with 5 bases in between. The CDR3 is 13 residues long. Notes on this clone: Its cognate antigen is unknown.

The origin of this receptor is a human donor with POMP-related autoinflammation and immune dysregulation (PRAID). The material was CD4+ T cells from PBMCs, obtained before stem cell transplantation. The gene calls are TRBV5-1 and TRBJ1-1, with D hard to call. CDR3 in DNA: TGCGCCAGCAGCTTGGACCGTAACACTGAAGCTTTCTTT. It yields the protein CASSLDRNTEAFF.